This entry features one T cell receptor beta chain sequence. Each cDNA held unique molecular identifiers, and template switching gave it a universal primer site. MiXCR, run by TCRdb on the 5' RACE reads, gives a single entry per CDR3 protein. The sample carries about 480,000 distinct CDR3 sequences, 14% recorded once. This entry is derived from a study of identical twins. The sample was also reused in another study, on yellow fever vaccine responses in identical twins.

Sequencing was done on a sample of CD4+ T cells sorted from blood. The origin of this receptor is a woman between 18 and 29 years old in good health.

The chain's CDR3 is CARSPVTSYNEQFF. CDR3 in DNA: TGTGCCAGGAGCCCTGTTACTTCCTACAATGAGCAGTTCTTC. This chain links TRBV5-6 with TRBJ2-1; the D is unclear. Looked up from germline, CDR1 is SGHDT and CDR2 is YYEEEE. Trimming shortened V by 8 bases and J by 1 base, and 13 bases separated the two germline ends. The CDR3 extends over 14 amino acids.